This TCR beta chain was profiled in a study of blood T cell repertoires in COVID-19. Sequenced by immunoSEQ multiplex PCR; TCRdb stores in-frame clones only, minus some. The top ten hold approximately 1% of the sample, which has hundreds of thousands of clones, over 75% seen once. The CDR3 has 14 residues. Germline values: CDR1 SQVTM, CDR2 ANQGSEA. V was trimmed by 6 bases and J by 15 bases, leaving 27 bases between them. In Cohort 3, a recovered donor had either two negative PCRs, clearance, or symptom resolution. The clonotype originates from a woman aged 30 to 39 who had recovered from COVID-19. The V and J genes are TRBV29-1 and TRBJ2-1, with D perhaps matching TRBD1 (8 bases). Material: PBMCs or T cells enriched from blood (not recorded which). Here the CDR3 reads CSVTTGQARTSPFF. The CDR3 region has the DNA TGCAGCGTGACAACGGGACAGGCCAGGACTAGTCCGTTCTTC.